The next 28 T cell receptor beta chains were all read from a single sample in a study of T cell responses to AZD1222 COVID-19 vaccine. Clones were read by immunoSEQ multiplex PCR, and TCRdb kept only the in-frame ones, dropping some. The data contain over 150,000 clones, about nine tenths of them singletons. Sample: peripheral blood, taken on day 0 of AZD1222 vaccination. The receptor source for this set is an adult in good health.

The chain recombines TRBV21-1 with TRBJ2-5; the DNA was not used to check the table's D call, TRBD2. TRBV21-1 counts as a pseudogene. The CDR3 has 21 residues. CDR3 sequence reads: CASNPDRALYAPGGQQETQYF. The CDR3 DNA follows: TGTGCCAGCAACCCGGACAGAGCACTTTACGCCCCCGGGGGGCAACAAGAGACCCAGTACTTC.

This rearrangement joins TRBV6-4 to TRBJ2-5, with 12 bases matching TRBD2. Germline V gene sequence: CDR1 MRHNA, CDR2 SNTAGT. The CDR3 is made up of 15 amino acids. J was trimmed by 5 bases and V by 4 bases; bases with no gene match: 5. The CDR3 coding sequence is TGTGCCAGCAGTGCTAGCGGGGGGGCCTCGGAGACCCAGTACTTC. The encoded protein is CASSASGGASETQYF.

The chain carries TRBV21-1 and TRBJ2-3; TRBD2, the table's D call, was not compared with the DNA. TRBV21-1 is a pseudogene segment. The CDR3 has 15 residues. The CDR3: CASRFRGGEVDTQYF. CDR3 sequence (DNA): TGTGCCAGCCGGTTCCGGGGGGGCGAAGTAGATACGCAGTATTTT.

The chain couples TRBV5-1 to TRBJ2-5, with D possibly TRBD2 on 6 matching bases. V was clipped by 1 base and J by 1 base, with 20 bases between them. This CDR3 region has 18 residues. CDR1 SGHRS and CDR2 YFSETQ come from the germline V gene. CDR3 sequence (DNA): TGCGCCAGCAGCTTGTCCGCGGGGAGCCCGGCGCTCCAAGAGACCCAGTACTTC. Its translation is CASSLSAGSPALQETQYF.

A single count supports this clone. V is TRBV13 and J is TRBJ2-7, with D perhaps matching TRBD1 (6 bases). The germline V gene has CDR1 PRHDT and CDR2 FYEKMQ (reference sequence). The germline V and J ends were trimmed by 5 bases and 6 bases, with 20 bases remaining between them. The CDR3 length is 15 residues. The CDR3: CASSRGGQGYAEQYF. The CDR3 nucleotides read TGTGCCAGCAGCCGCGGCGGTCAGGGGTACGCCGAGCAGTACTTC.

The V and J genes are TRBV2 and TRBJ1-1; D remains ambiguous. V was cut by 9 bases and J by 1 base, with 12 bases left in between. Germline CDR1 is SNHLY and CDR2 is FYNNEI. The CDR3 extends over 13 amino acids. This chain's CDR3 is CASLRVRNTEAFF. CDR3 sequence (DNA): TGTGCCAGTCTTAGGGTGCGGAACACTGAAGCTTTCTTT. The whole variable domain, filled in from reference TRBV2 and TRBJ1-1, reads EPEVTQTPSHQVTQMGQEVILRCVPISNHLYFYWYRQILGQKVEFLVSFYNNEISEKSEIFDDQFSVERPDGSNFTLKIRSTKLEDSAMYFCASLRVRNTEAFFGQGTRLTVV.

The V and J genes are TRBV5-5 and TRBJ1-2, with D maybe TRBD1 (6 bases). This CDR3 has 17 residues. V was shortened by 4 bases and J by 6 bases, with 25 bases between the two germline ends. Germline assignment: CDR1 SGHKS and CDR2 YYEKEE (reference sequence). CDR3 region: CASSRQDSRRGVHGYTF. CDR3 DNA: TGTGCCAGCAGCAGACAGGACTCCCGAAGAGGTGTACATGGCTACACCTTC.

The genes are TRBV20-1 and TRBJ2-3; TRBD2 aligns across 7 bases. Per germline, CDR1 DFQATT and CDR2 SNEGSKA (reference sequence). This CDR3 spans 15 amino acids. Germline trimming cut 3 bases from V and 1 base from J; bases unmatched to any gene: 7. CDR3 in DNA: TGCAGTGCTAGTGGCCTCCGGGGGGGCACAGATACGCAGTATTTT. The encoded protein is CSASGLRGGTDTQYF.

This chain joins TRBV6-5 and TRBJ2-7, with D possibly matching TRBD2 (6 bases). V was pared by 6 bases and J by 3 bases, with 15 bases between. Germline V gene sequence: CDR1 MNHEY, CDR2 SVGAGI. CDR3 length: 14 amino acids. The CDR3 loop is CASSRGTGIYEQYF. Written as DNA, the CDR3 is TGTGCCAGCAGCCGCGGGACGGGCATCTACGAGCAGTACTTC.

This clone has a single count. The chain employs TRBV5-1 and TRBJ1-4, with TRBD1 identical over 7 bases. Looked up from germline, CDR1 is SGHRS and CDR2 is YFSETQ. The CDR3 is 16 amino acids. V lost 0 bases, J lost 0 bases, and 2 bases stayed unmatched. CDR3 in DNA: TGCGCCAGCAGCTTGGGGAGGGGGCCAACTAATGAAAAACTGTTTTTT. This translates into CASSLGRGPTNEKLFF.

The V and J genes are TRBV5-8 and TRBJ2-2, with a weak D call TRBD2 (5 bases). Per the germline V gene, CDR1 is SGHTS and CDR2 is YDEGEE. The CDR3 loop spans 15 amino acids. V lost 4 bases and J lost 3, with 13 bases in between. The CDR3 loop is CASSRGIRDTGELFF. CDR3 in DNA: TGTGCCAGCAGCCGGGGAATAAGGGACACCGGGGAGCTGTTTTTT.

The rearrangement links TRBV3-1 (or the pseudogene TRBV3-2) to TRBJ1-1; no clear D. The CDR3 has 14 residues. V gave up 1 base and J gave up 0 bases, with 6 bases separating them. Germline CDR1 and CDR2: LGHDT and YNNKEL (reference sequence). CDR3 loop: CASSQGLVNTEAFF. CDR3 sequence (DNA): TGTGCCAGCAGCCAAGGACTGGTGAACACTGAAGCTTTCTTT.

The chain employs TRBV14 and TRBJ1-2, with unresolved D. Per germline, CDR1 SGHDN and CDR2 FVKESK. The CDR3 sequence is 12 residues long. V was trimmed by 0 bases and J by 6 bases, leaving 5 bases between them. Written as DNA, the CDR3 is TGTGCCAGCAGCCAAGATTGGGATGGCTACACCTTC. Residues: CASSQDWDGYTF. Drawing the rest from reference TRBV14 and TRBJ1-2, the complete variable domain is EAGVTQFPSHSVIEKGQTVTLRCDPISGHDNLYWYRRVMGKEIKFLLHFVKESKQDESGMPNNRFLAERTGGTYSTLKVQPAELEDSGVYFCASSQDWDGYTFGSGTRLTVV.

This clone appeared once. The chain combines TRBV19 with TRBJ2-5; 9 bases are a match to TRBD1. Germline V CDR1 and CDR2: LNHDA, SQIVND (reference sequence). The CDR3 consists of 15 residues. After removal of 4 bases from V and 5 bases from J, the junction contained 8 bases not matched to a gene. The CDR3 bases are TGTGCCAGTAGTACCGGGACAGGGAGTGGGGAGACCCAGTACTTC. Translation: CASSTGTGSGETQYF.

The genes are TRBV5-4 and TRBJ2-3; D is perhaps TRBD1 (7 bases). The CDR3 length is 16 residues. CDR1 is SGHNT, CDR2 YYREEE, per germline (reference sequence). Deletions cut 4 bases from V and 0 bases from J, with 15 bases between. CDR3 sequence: CASSPGGRRSTDTQYF. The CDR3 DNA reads TGTGCCAGCAGCCCAGGGGGGCGCCGGAGCACAGATACGCAGTATTTT.

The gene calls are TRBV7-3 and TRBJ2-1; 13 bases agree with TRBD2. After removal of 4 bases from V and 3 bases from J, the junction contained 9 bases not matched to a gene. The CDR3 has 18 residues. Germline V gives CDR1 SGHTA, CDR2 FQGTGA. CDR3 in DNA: TGTGCCAGCAGCTCTAGGACTAGCGGGGGCTCCCGCTACAATGAGCAGTTCTTC. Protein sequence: CASSSRTSGGSRYNEQFF. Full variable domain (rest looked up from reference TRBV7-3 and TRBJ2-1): GAGVSQTPSNKVTEKGKYVELRCDPISGHTALYWYRQSLGQGPEFLIYFQGTGAADDSGLPNDRFFAVRPEGSVSTLKIQRTERGDSAVYLCASSSRTSGGSRYNEQFFGPGTRLTVL.

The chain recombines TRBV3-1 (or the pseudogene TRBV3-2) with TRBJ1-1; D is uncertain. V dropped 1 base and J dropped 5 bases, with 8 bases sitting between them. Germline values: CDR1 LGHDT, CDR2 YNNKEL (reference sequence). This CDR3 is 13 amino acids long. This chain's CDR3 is CASSQAAGTEAFF. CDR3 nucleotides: TGTGCCAGCAGCCAAGCGGCGGGGACTGAAGCTTTCTTT.

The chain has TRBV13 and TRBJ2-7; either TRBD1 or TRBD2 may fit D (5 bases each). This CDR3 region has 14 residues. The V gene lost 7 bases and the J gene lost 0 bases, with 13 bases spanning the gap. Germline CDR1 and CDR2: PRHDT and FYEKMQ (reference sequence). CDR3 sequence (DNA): TGTGCCAGCAACTTGGGTGGGGGCTCCTACGAGCAGTACTTC. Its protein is CASNLGGGSYEQYF.

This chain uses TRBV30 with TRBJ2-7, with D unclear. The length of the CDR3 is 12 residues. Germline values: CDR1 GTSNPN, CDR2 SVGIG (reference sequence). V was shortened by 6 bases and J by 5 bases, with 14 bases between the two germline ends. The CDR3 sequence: CACSEIWDEQYF. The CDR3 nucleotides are TGTGCCTGCTCAGAGATCTGGGACGAGCAGTACTTC.

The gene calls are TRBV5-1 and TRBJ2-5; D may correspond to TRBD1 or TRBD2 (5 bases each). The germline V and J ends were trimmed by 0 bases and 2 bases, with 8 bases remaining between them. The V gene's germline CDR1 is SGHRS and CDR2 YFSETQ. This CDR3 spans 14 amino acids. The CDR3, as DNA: TGCGCCAGCAGCTTGGGGGGCGGGCAAGAGACCCAGTACTTC. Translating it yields CASSLGGGQETQYF.

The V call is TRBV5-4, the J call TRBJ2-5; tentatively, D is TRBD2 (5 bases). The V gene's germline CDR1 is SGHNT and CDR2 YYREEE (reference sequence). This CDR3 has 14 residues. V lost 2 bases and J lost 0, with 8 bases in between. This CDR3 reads CASSFSGYQETQYF. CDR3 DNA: TGTGCCAGCAGCTTTTCGGGGTACCAAGAGACCCAGTACTTC.

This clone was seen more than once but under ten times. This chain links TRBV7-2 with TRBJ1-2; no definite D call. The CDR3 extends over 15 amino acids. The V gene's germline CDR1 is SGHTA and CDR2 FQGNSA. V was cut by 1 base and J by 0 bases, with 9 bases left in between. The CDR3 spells CASSLEAQANYGYTF. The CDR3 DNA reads TGTGCCAGCAGCTTAGAGGCACAAGCTAACTATGGCTACACCTTC. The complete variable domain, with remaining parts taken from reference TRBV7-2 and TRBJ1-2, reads GAGVSQSPSNKVTEKGKDVELRCDPISGHTALYWYRQSLGQGLEFLIYFQGNSAPDKSGLPSDRFSAERTGGSVSTLTIQRTQQEDSAVYLCASSLEAQANYGYTFGSGTRLTVV.

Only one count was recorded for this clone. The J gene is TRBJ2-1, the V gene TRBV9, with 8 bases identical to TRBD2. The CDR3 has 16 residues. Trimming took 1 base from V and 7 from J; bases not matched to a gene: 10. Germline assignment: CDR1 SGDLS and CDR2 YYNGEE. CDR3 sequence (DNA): TGTGCCAGCAGCGTATTTCCCGGGGGGGGAATGAATGAGCAGTTCTTC. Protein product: CASSVFPGGGMNEQFF.

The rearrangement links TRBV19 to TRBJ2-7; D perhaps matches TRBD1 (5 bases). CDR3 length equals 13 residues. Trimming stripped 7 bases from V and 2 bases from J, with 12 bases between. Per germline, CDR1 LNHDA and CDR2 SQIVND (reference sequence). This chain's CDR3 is CASTGPSTYEQYF. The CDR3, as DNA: TGTGCCAGTACAGGGCCCTCGACCTACGAGCAGTACTTC.

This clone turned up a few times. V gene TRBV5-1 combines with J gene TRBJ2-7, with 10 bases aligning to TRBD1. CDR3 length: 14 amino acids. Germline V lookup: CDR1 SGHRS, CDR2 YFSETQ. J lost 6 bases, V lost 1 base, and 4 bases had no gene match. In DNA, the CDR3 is TGCGCCAGCAGCTTGTGGACAGGGGGATCCGAGCAGTACTTC. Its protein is CASSLWTGGSEQYF.

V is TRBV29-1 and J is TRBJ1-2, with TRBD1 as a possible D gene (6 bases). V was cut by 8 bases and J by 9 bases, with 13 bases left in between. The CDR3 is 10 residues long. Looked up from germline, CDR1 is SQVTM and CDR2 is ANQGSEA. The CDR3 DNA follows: TGCAGCATAGGGACAAATAGCTACACCTTC. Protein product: CSIGTNSYTF.

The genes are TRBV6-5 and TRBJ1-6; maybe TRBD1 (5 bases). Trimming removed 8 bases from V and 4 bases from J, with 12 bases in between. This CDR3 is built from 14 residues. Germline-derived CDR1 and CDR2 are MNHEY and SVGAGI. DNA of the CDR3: TGTGCCAGCGCGTGGGGGGGATATAATTCACCCCTCCACTTT. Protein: CASAWGGYNSPLHF.

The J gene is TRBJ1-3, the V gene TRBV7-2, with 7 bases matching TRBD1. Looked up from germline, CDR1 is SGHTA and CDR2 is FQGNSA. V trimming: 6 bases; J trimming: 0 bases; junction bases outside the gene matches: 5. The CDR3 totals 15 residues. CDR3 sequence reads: CASSTGQTSGNTIYF. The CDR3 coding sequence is TGTGCCAGCAGTACGGGACAGACCTCTGGAAACACCATATATTTT.